These 18 T cell receptor beta chains share one sample of origin, sequenced in a study of graft-versus-host responses after intestinal transplantation. These receptors have no identified antigens. Assay used: immunoSEQ multiplex PCR; TCRdb lists only in-frame clones, some missing. The table has tens of thousands of clones, roughly 94% seen once. The sample consisted of unstimulated CD4+ T cells sorted from spleen or lymph node cells, taken before transplant. The source is a human donor who was the organ donor for an intestinal transplant.

The chain couples TRBV6-5 to TRBJ1-5; no reliable D call. Trimming took off 5 bases at V and 1 base at J, with 12 bases between the two ends. This CDR3 has 15 amino acids. Germline values: CDR1 MNHEY, CDR2 SVGAGI. The CDR3 spells CASSGEPMSNQPQHF. CDR3 in DNA: TGTGCCAGCAGTGGGGAACCCATGAGCAATCAGCCCCAGCATTTT.

The CDR3 is CAWNRYQETQYF. The CDR3 DNA is TGTGCCTGGAATCGGTACCAAGAGACCCAGTACTTC. This sequence joins TRBV30 and TRBJ2-5; D unclear. CDR1 is GTSNPN, CDR2 SVGIG, per germline (reference sequence). V was trimmed by 4 bases and J by 0 bases, leaving 6 bases between them. This CDR3 region has 12 residues. The entire variable domain, with the rest obtained from reference TRBV30 and TRBJ2-5, is as follows: SQTIHQWPATLVQPVGSPLSLECTVEGTSNPNLYWYRQAAGRGLQLLFYSVGIGQISSEVPQNLSASRPQDRQFILSSKKLLLSDSGFYLCAWNRYQETQYFGPGTRLLVL.

The chain has TRBV5-1 and TRBJ1-5, with D possibly matching TRBD1 (6 bases). The length of the CDR3 is 17 residues. Germline CDR1 is SGHRS and CDR2 is YFSETQ. V was clipped by 0 bases and J by 9 bases, with 22 bases between them. CDR3 coding DNA: TGCGCCAGCAGCTTGGCCCACCCTGGACAGCATTCAGCGCCCCAGCATTTT. It specifies CASSLAHPGQHSAPQHF.

The J gene is TRBJ1-1, the V gene TRBV30, with D possibly matching TRBD1 (6 bases). CDR1 GTSNPN and CDR2 SVGIG come from the germline V gene (reference sequence). The CDR3 spans 14 residues. The germline V and J ends were trimmed by 0 bases and 7 bases, with 15 bases remaining between them. The chain's CDR3 is CAWSVGGGRSEAFF. The CDR3, as DNA: TGTGCCTGGAGTGTAGGGGGAGGGAGGAGTGAAGCTTTCTTT.

In the case of this clone: At one end the junction does not follow the germline gene, possibly because of a read error. The chain is built from TRBV7-7 and TRBJ2-1; D remains unclear. CDR3 size: 13 residues. The V gene's germline CDR1 is SSHAT and CDR2 FNYEAQ (reference sequence). CDR3 DNA: TGTGCTAGCAGCTTAGTCCTAGTTAATGAGCAGTTCTTC. Residues: CASSLVLVNEQFF. Combining the CDR3 with reference TRBV7-7 and TRBJ2-1 gives the whole variable domain GAGVSQSPRYKVTKRGQDVTLRCDPISSHATLYWYQQALGQGPEFLTYFNYEAQPDKSGLPSDRFSAERPEGSISTLTIQRTEQRDSAMYRCASSLVLVNEQFFGPGTRLTVL.

The CDR3 DNA sequence: TGCGCCAGCAGCTTCACAGGGGGCACCGGGGAGCTGTTTTTT. This codes for CASSFTGGTGELFF. The genes are TRBV5-1 and TRBJ2-2; 8 bases align to TRBD1. The CDR3 runs to 14 residues. Germline V lookup: CDR1 SGHRS, CDR2 YFSETQ. V lost 2 bases and J lost 4; bases outside the gene matches: 1.

This chain joins TRBV5-1 and TRBJ1-5; 7 nucleotides align to TRBD1. The germline gives CDR1 SGHRS, CDR2 YFSETQ. The CDR3 length is 14 residues. V lost 4 bases, J lost 4 bases, and 5 bases stayed unmatched. CDR3 bases: TGCGCCAGCAGCCCCGGACAGGCGAATCAGCCCCAGCATTTT. As protein: CASSPGQANQPQHF.

This sequence joins TRBV4-3 and TRBJ1-3, with D perhaps TRBD1 (5 bases). Germline CDR1 reads LGHNA; CDR2 reads YSLEER. The germline V and J ends were trimmed by 0 bases and 4 bases, with 10 bases remaining between them. CDR3 length equals 15 residues. Here the CDR3 DNA reads TGCGCCAGCAGCCAAGATTCAGGGAGGGGAAACACCATATATTTT. It specifies CASSQDSGRGNTIYF.

The J gene is TRBJ1-2, the V gene TRBV6-4, with 8 bases aligning to TRBD1. V shed 8 bases and J 8 bases; nucleotides not matched to a gene: 7. In germline, CDR1 is MRHNA, CDR2 SNTAGT. This CDR3 has 12 amino acids. CDR3 nucleotide sequence: TGTGCCAGCGTACAGGGGGGTAGGGGCTACACCTTC. Its protein is CASVQGGRGYTF.

A few counts support this clone. V usage is TRBV10-3 and J usage is TRBJ1-1; weak D call: TRBD1 (5 bases). V lost 3 bases and J lost 3, with 5 bases in between. CDR3 length: 12 residues. Germline CDR1 ENHRY, CDR2 SYGVKD. The CDR3 nucleotides read TGTGCCATCAGTGACAGGGACACTGAAGCTTTCTTT. Its protein product is CAISDRDTEAFF.

The V gene is TRBV9, the J gene TRBJ2-2, with D maybe TRBD1 (5 bases). V was clipped by 5 bases and J by 4 bases, with 15 bases between them. The CDR3 loop spans 15 amino acids. CDR1 and CDR2 (germline): SGDLS, YYNGEE. The CDR3 nucleotides read TGTGCCAGCAGTAGGGGCCCCCCGGGCACCGGGGAGCTGTTTTTT. It is translated as CASSRGPPGTGELFF.

This chain links TRBV19 with TRBJ2-1, with 11 positions matching TRBD2. Losses at the gene ends were 3 bases for V and 6 bases for J; bases not matched to a gene: 10. Germline CDR1 and CDR2: LNHDA and SQIVND (reference sequence). This CDR3 contains 17 residues. CDR3 protein: CASSMGVAGGLINEQFF. CDR3 nucleotide sequence: TGTGCCAGTAGTATGGGGGTAGCGGGGGGGCTAATCAATGAGCAGTTCTTC.

The chain links TRBV11-2 to TRBJ1-4; no clear D. Trimming left V 0 bases short and J 7 bases short, with 3 bases between. The germline V gene encodes CDR1 SGHAT and CDR2 FQNNGV. The CDR3 sequence is 12 residues long. CDR3: CASSLESEKLFF. CDR3 DNA sequence: TGTGCCAGCAGCTTAGAAAGTGAAAAACTGTTTTTT.

The V gene is TRBV30, the J gene TRBJ2-1; D might be TRBD1 (6 bases). CDR1 is GTSNPN, CDR2 SVGIG, per germline (reference sequence). The CDR3 extends over 16 amino acids. V was trimmed by 3 bases and J by 8 bases, leaving 23 bases between them. CDR3 sequence reads: CAWSHRLGATFHEQFF. The CDR3, as DNA: TGTGCCTGGAGCCACCGACTGGGGGCCACGTTCCATGAGCAGTTCTTC.

J is TRBJ1-2 and V is TRBV2, with D possibly being TRBD1 (5 bases). The germline V and J ends were trimmed by 8 bases and 4 bases, with 14 bases remaining between them. Germline CDR1 is SNHLY and CDR2 is FYNNEI. The CDR3 length is 13 residues. CDR3 nucleotides: TGTGCCAGCGGATTAGTAGGGGCCTATGGCTACACCTTC. Its protein product is CASGLVGAYGYTF.

The rearrangement links TRBV5-8 to TRBJ1-1; 9 bases are shared with TRBD1. Germline CDR1 reads SGHTS; CDR2 reads YDEGEE. The V and J ends lost 6 bases and 0 bases, in that order; junction bases with no gene match: 12. CDR3 size: 17 residues. The CDR3 is CASITRDRVGMNTEAFF. Written as DNA, the CDR3 is TGTGCCAGCATCACCCGGGACAGGGTAGGGATGAACACTGAAGCTTTCTTT.

This chain links TRBV7-8 with TRBJ2-2; weak D call: TRBD2 (5 bases). The CDR3 has 19 amino acids. In germline, CDR1 is SGHVS, CDR2 FQNEAQ. Trimming took 3 bases from V and 3 from J, leaving 23 bases between them. The CDR3 region has the DNA TGTGCCAGCAGCTTGCTCGGGGTCACTAGAGGATCGGACACCGGGGAGCTGTTTTTT. It encodes CASSLLGVTRGSDTGELFF.

A word on this clone: This sample includes further DNA sequences coding for the same CDR3. The chain is built from TRBV5-1 and TRBJ1-1, with 10 bases aligning to TRBD1. With V trimmed by 4 bases and J by 4 bases, 10 bases remained unmatched. CDR1 is SGHRS, CDR2 YFSETQ, per germline. The CDR3 covers 16 residues. The CDR3 DNA is TGCGCCAGCAGCAAAGGACAGGGGGGTTTCGTCACTGAAGCTTTCTTT. It translates to CASSKGQGGFVTEAFF.